Below, 13 T cell receptor beta chains from the same sample are listed, as sequenced in a study of glioma-infiltrating T cells. Amplification of TCR alpha and beta CDR3 regions from RNA used iRepertoire nested multiplex PCR. TCRdb re-analysed the multiplex PCR reads in MiXCR, keeping a single row per CDR3 protein. The table shows some 10,000 distinct CDR3 sequences, with 50% to 65% occurring only once. The sequenced material came from glioma tissue, nonneoplastic brain tissue, or PBMCs (not recorded which). The receptors were gathered from a human donor with low-grade glioma or glioblastoma, undergoing nonglioma brain surgery, or in good health (not recorded which).

Worth noting for this clonotype: Since a much larger clone is just one base distant, this may be a read error. This chain links TRBV4-1 with TRBJ1-2; TRBD1 might be the D (5 bases). V lost 3 bases and J lost 5, with 22 bases in between. The germline gives CDR1 MGHRA, CDR2 YSYEKL. CDR3 length: 17 residues. The CDR3 reads CASSHEEVTVEKYGYTF. CDR3 sequence (DNA): TGCGCCAGCAGCCATGAGGAGGTGACAGTAGAAAAATATGGCTACACCTTC.

This clonotype qualifies as medium-sized (0.01 to 0.1%). The V and J genes are TRBV2 and TRBJ1-5, with D uncertain. CDR3 length: 16 residues. Germline V gene sequence: CDR1 SNHLY, CDR2 FYNNEI. Trimming removed 6 bases at V and 0 bases at J, with 15 bases between. CDR3 DNA: TGTGCCAGCAGGGCCCATCAGAGTTATAGCAATCAGCCCCAGCATTTT. Its translation: CASRAHQSYSNQPQHF.

This clonotype was found a few times. It may be a read error: a sequence one base away is much more abundant. The chain employs TRBV20-1 and TRBJ2-7, with D uncertain. The CDR3 covers 14 residues. Germline CDR1 reads DFQATT; CDR2 reads SNEGSKA (reference sequence). Between the trimmed V and J ends, which lost 0 bases and 4 bases, there was a span of 13 bases. CDR3 nucleotides: TGCAGTGCTAGAGATGGAAAGCTGGCGTACGAGCAGTACTTC. This gives the protein CSARDGKLAYEQYF.

The sample holds many counts of this clonotype. The V call is TRBV2, the J call TRBJ2-7; D gene unclear. The CDR3 extends over 13 amino acids. V gave up 11 bases and J gave up 5 bases, with 19 bases separating them. Germline CDR1 SNHLY, CDR2 FYNNEI. The CDR3 here is CAASGLLRHEQYF. The CDR3 DNA sequence: TGTGCCGCTTCCGGGCTCCTCCGCCACGAGCAGTACTTC.

To note about this clonotype: A much larger clone lies a single base off, so this may be a read error. The chain couples TRBV2 to TRBJ2-3; TRBD2 matches at 12 bases. The V gene's germline CDR1 is SNHLY and CDR2 FYNNEI. The CDR3 contains 17 residues. The CDR3 DNA reads TGTGCCAGCAGTGAGGATGGACTAGCGGGGAGCACATATACGCAGTATTTT. Translation: CASSEDGLAGSTYTQYF. The whole variable domain, filled in from reference TRBV2 and TRBJ2-3, reads EPEVTQTPSHQVTQMGQEVILRCVPISNHLYFYWYRQILGQKVEFLVSFYNNEISEKSEIFDDQFSVERPDGSNFTLKIRSTKLEDSAMYFCASSEDGLAGSTYTQYFGPGTRLTVL.

In its sample, this clonotype ranks as medium-sized (0.01 to 0.1%). V is TRBV28 and J is TRBJ2-3, with D uncertain. CDR1 is MDHEN, CDR2 SYDVKM, per germline. This CDR3 is 11 amino acids long. The V end lost 8 bases, the J end lost 6 bases, and 9 bases lay between the germline ends. The CDR3 spells CASRSMDTQYF. Here the CDR3 DNA reads TGTGCCAGCCGGTCAATGGATACGCAGTATTTT.

This clonotype is judged medium-sized. The chain has TRBV19 and TRBJ2-1, with D perhaps matching TRBD1 (5 bases). Germline V CDR1 and CDR2: LNHDA, SQIVND (reference sequence). The V and J ends lost 6 bases and 8 bases respectively, with 14 bases between them. The CDR3 contains 13 residues. The CDR3 spells CASSPRANDEQFF. The CDR3 nucleotides are TGTGCCAGTAGCCCCAGGGCAAACGATGAGCAGTTCTTC.

This clonotype counts as medium-sized (0.01 to 0.1%). This chain uses TRBV2 with TRBJ2-3; D is undetermined. This CDR3 region has 12 residues. Looked up from germline, CDR1 is SNHLY and CDR2 is FYNNEI. Between the trimmed V and J ends, which lost 11 bases and 4 bases, there was a span of 13 bases. For the CDR3, the DNA is TGTGCCGGCCGCCTCGGCGCAGATACGCAGTATTTT. The encoded protein is CAGRLGADTQYF.

The chain combines TRBV25-1 with TRBJ2-7; TRBD2 might be the D (6 bases). Deletions cut 2 bases from V and 3 bases from J, with 17 bases between. The CDR3 is made up of 16 amino acids. Per the germline V gene, CDR1 is MGHDK and CDR2 is SYGVNS. The CDR3 DNA follows: TGTGCCAGCAGTGAAGGGGGAGGCGGCTATGGCTACGAGCAGTACTTC. Translating it yields CASSEGGGGYGYEQYF.

The V call is TRBV2, the J call TRBJ2-5; 7 positions agree with TRBD1. Germline V gene lookup returns CDR1 SNHLY and CDR2 FYNNEI. Trimming removed 4 bases from V and 8 bases from J; junction bases left unmatched: 7. The CDR3 extends over 13 amino acids. The CDR3 loop reads CASSVKGADTQYF. The CDR3, as DNA: TGTGCCAGCAGTGTCAAGGGGGCTGATACCCAGTACTTC.

For this clonotype: Compared with germline, one end of the junction differs, possibly owing to a read error. The chain recombines TRBV7-2 with TRBJ1-5; TRBD1 aligns across 8 bases. Germline V gene data show CDR1 as SGHTA and CDR2 as FQGNSA. This CDR3 contains 16 residues. CDR3 sequence reads: CASSPRTGYSNQPHHF. As DNA, the CDR3 is TGTGCCAGCAGCCCGCGGACAGGGTATAGCAATCAGCCCCATCATTTT.

The rearrangement uses TRBV4-2 and TRBJ1-2; the D gene is possibly TRBD1 (5 bases). The CDR3 loop spans 14 amino acids. Germline V gives CDR1 LGHNA, CDR2 YNFKEQ. V dropped 8 bases and J dropped 2 bases, with 15 bases sitting between them. CDR3: CASCDGGGNYGYTF. DNA of the CDR3: TGTGCCAGCTGCGATGGGGGAGGGAACTATGGCTACACCTTC.

The V gene is TRBV6-1, the J gene TRBJ2-2; D uncertain. Trimming pared 6 bases from V and 6 bases from J, leaving 5 bases between. There are 11 residues in the CDR3. Germline V CDR1 and CDR2: MNHNS, SASEGT. The CDR3 loop reads CASSYPGELFF. Here the CDR3 DNA reads TGTGCCAGCAGCTACCCCGGGGAGCTGTTTTTT.